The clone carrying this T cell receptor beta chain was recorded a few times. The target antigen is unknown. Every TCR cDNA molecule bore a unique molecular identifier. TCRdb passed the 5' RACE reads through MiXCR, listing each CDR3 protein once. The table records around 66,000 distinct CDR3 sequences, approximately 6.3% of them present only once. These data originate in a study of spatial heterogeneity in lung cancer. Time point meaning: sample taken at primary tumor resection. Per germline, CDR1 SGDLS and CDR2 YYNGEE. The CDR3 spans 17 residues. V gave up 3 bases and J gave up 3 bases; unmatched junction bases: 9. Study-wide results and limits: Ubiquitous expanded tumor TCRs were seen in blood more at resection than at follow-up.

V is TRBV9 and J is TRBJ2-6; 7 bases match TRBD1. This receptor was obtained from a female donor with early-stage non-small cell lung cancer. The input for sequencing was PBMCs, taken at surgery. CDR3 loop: CASSAGQTGIGANVLTF. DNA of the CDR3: TGTGCCAGCAGCGCGGGACAGACAGGGATTGGGGCCAACGTCCTGACTTTC. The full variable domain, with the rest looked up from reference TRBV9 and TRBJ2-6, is DSGVTQTPKHLITATGQRVTLRCSPRSGDLSVYWYQQSLDQGLQFLIQYYNGEERAKGNILERFSAQQFPDLHSELNLSSLELGDSALYFCASSAGQTGIGANVLTFGAGSRLTVL.